A single sample gave rise to the 32 T cell receptor beta chains below, sequenced in a study of immune heterogeneity within non-small cell lung tumors. TCR beta CDR3 regions came from multiplex PCR with 32 forward V and 13 reverse J primers. TCRdb re-derived calls from the multiplex PCR reads in MiXCR, one entry per CDR3 protein. This table has around 3,000 distinct CDR3 sequences, roughly 27% appearing once. Template input was genomic DNA from bulk tumor (around 610 ng per sample). Far-apart biopsies, several per primary tumor, were taken during surgery. Curative surgery was undertaken by patients, who had untreated, newly diagnosed non-small cell lung cancer. Material: lung tumor tissue. These TCRs come from a man aged 55 to 70 with non-small cell lung cancer.

The chain uses TRBV11-2 and TRBJ2-1; 8 bases line up with TRBD2. The CDR3 is made up of 16 amino acids. V lost 7 bases to trimming and J lost 5 bases; unmatched junction nucleotides: 13. CDR1 is SGHAT, CDR2 FQNNGV, per germline. The CDR3 bases are TGTGCCAGCACCCCCGTTCGACTAGCGACCCACAATGAGCAGTTCTTC. It specifies CASTPVRLATHNEQFF.

In regard to this clonotype: Just one base apart from a much larger clone, this may be a read error. The chain recombines TRBV12-3 or TRBV12-4 with TRBJ2-5, with 8 bases lining up with TRBD1. V was pared by 6 bases and J by 5 bases, with 11 bases of the junction left unmatched. The CDR3 totals 15 residues. CDR3 nucleotide sequence: TGTGCCAGCAGACCTGGACAGGGCACATGTGAGACCCAGTACTTC. This gives the protein CASRPGQGTCETQYF.

The gene calls are TRBV2 and TRBJ1-2; D is ambiguous. The CDR3 contains 11 residues. Germline values: CDR1 SNHLY, CDR2 FYNNEI. V was clipped by 8 bases and J by 1 base, with 5 bases between them. The CDR3 protein is CASRHNYGYTF. The DNA of the CDR3 is TGTGCCAGCCGACATAACTATGGCTACACCTTC.

This clonotype is categorized as medium-sized. CDR3: CASSLDRAGNTIYF. The CDR3 bases are TGCGCCAGCAGCTTGGACAGGGCTGGAAACACCATATATTTT. This chain uses TRBV5-1 with TRBJ1-3; weak D call: TRBD1 (6 bases). The CDR3 is made up of 14 amino acids. Germline lookup yields CDR1 SGHRS and CDR2 YFSETQ. The ends were cut back, 0 bases at V and 2 bases at J, with 6 bases in the middle.

This chain connects TRBV7-9 to TRBJ2-2; 9 bases are shared with TRBD2. Germline CDR1 SEHNR, CDR2 FQNEAQ (reference sequence). This CDR3 is 17 amino acids long. V gave up 3 bases and J gave up 3 bases; unmatched junction bases: 8. The CDR3 reads CASSFPKREADTGELFF. The CDR3 DNA reads TGTGCCAGCAGCTTTCCAAAGCGGGAGGCTGACACCGGGGAGCTGTTTTTT. The full variable domain, completed using reference TRBV7-9 and TRBJ2-2, is DTGVSQNPRHKITKRGQNVTFRCDPISEHNRLYWYRQTLGQGPEFLTYFQNEAQLEKSRLLSDRFSAERPKGSFSTLEIQRTEQGDSAMYLCASSFPKREADTGELFFGEGSRLTVL.

This clonotype qualifies as large. The chain links TRBV29-1 to TRBJ2-7; D may be TRBD1 (7 bases). The CDR3 runs 15 residues. Germline CDR1 reads SQVTM; CDR2 reads ANQGSEA. V was clipped by 6 bases and J by 2 bases, with 20 bases between them. The chain's CDR3 is CSVTRDRENPYEQYF. CDR3 coding DNA: TGCAGCGTGACTAGGGACAGAGAGAATCCCTACGAGCAGTACTTC.

This clonotype rates as medium-sized. This chain connects TRBV6-1 to TRBJ1-6; D gene uncertain. Trimming took off 4 bases at V and 7 bases at J, with 17 bases between the two ends. Germline-derived CDR1 and CDR2 are MNHNS and SASEGT. The CDR3 is 16 amino acids. The CDR3 bases are TGTGCCAGCAGTGCTACCGGGAGCTTGACGAATTCACCCCTCCACTTT. Translation: CASSATGSLTNSPLHF.

As to this clonotype: A read error may produce the germline difference seen at one junction end. This chain connects TRBV12-3 or TRBV12-4 to TRBJ1-5; TRBD1 matches 10 bases. CDR3 length equals 16 residues. The DNA for the CDR3 is TGTGCCAGCAGCCATACTCGACAGGGGGCAGGGCAGCCCCAGCTTTTT. This encodes CASSHTRQGAGQPQLF.

This clonotype was recorded a few times. The chain links TRBV6-1 to TRBJ2-1; TRBD2 matches 10 bases. Germline CDR1 and CDR2: MNHNS and SASEGT. The V and J ends lost 11 bases and 0 bases, in that order; junction bases with no gene match: 19. CDR3 length equals 19 residues. The DNA of the CDR3 is TGTGCCGGTGGGACCCGTGCGAGCGGGAGGGAAAACTCCTACAATGAGCAGTTCTTC. Its translation: CAGGTRASGRENSYNEQFF.

This clonotype was counted a few times. The junction does not match germline at one end; this may be a read error. This sequence joins TRBV6-5 and TRBJ2-5; 9 nucleotides align to TRBD2. The CDR3 runs 15 residues. CDR1 is MNHEY and CDR2 is SVGAGI in the germline V gene. The CDR3 DNA is TGTGCCAGTAGTTATCGCGGGAGGGCCTTCGAGACCCAGTACTTC. Amino acids: CASSYRGRAFETQYF.

Comments on this clonotype: The junction departs from the called germline gene at one end, perhaps through a read error. The chain combines TRBV7-3 with TRBJ2-7, with a possible D match to TRBD2 (7 bases). Per the germline V gene, CDR1 is SGHTA and CDR2 is FQGTGA. The CDR3 spans 15 residues. This chain's CDR3 is CASSLQQGGVYGQYF. CDR3 DNA sequence: TGTGCCAGCAGCTTACAACAAGGGGGGGTCTACGGGCAGTACTTC.

This clonotype is a singleton in its sample. A read error may explain this, as a much larger clone is one base away. The rearrangement joins TRBV6-5 to TRBJ1-6; the match to TRBD1 covers 8 bases. Germline V gene lookup returns CDR1 MNHEY and CDR2 SVGAGI. CDR3 length equals 13 residues. The CDR3 DNA reads TGTGCCAGCAGTTACAGCGGACAGGGATCCCTCCGCTTT. This gives the protein CASSYSGQGSLRF.

Of note for this clonotype: A read error may be the cause here, since a much bigger clone is one base away. The genes are TRBV18 and TRBJ1-6; weak D call: TRBD1 (5 bases). Germline CDR1 and CDR2: KGHSH and LQKENI. The CDR3 covers 13 residues. As DNA, the CDR3 is TGTGCCAGCTCAACTGACAGAAATTCACCCCTCCGCTTT. This translates into CASSTDRNSPLRF.

As concerns this clonotype: One end of the junction varies from germline; a read error may be responsible. The rearrangement joins TRBV7-9 to TRBJ2-3, with D possibly being TRBD2 (5 bases). Per germline, CDR1 SEHNR and CDR2 FQNEAQ (reference sequence). The CDR3 loop spans 14 amino acids. The CDR3 DNA reads as TGTGTCAGCAGCGAGGGCCCTAACACAGATACGCAGTATTTT. Protein: CVSSEGPNTDTQYF.

The genes are TRBV6-1 and TRBJ1-5, with 12 positions matching TRBD1. The CDR3 length is 14 residues. V shed 6 bases, J shed 7 bases, and the junction held 4 bases outside the gene matches. CDR1 MNHNS and CDR2 SASEGT come from the germline V gene. CDR3 in amino acids: CASRAGTGGQPQHF. Here the CDR3 DNA reads TGTGCCAGCAGGGCTGGGACAGGGGGCCAGCCCCAGCATTTT.

Notes on this clonotype: Since a much larger clone is just one base distant, this may be a read error. The gene calls are TRBV5-1 and TRBJ2-7; 7 nucleotides match TRBD2. Germline values: CDR1 SGHRS, CDR2 YFSETQ. The CDR3 runs 14 residues. Here the CDR3 DNA reads TGCACCAGCAGCCCTAGGGACTACTCCTACGAGCAGTACTTC. It translates to CTSSPRDYSYEQYF. The whole variable domain, remainder taken from reference TRBV5-1 and TRBJ2-7, is KAGVTQTPRYLIKTRGQQVTLSCSPISGHRSVSWYQQTPGQGLQFLFEYFSETQRNKGNFPGRFSGRQFSNSRSEMNVSTLELGDSALYLCTSSPRDYSYEQYFGPGTRLTVT.

By share, this clonotype counts as medium-sized. The chain employs TRBV3-1 and TRBJ1-1; 7 bases match TRBD1. V was pared by 4 bases and J by 5 bases, with 1 base of the junction left unmatched. Germline assignment: CDR1 LGHDT and CDR2 YNNKEL (reference sequence). The CDR3 covers 12 residues. The CDR3: CASSPGGTEAFF. The CDR3 nucleotides are TGTGCCAGCAGCCCAGGGGGAACTGAAGCTTTCTTT.

In regard to this clonotype: It may be a read error: a sequence one base away is much more abundant. This sequence joins TRBV12-3 or TRBV12-4 and TRBJ1-5; TRBD1 is a possible D gene (6 bases). This CDR3 comprises 14 residues. Trimming took 6 bases from V and 8 from J, leaving 17 bases between them. CDR3 amino acids: CASRATGSDKPQHF. As DNA, the CDR3 is TGTGCCAGCAGGGCCACAGGGTCTGATAAGCCCCAGCATTTT.

Regarding this clonotype: The conserved closing phenylalanine or tryptophan is absent in this CDR3, likely reflecting a read error. The V gene is TRBV7-9, the J gene TRBJ2-7; no firm D call. In germline, CDR1 is SEHNR, CDR2 FQNEAQ (reference sequence). Between the trimmed V and J ends, which lost 3 bases and 3 bases, there was a span of 9 bases. CDR3 size: 13 residues. The CDR3 is CASSLDGFYEQYL. CDR3 in DNA: TGTGCCAGCAGCTTGGACGGATTCTACGAGCAGTACTTA.

This clonotype turned up a few times. The chain employs TRBV5-6 and TRBJ1-6; D gene unclear. CDR3 length equals 15 residues. The V end was cut by 4 bases, the J end by 10 bases, with 18 bases between. CDR1 is SGHDT and CDR2 is YYEEEE in the germline V gene. This CDR3 is CASSVGGRVWSPLHF. The CDR3 nucleotides read TGTGCCAGCAGCGTCGGAGGGAGGGTGTGGTCACCCCTCCACTTT.

By share of the sample, this clonotype is medium-sized (0.01 to 0.1%). The genes are TRBV10-3 and TRBJ2-7, with 9 bases lining up with TRBD1. CDR1 and CDR2 (germline): ENHRY, SYGVKD. V lost 7 bases, J lost 5 bases, and 15 bases stayed unmatched. The CDR3 sequence is 16 residues long. In DNA form, the CDR3 reads TGTGCCATCACCGCCGTGAGTGGGACAGGGAGGGACGAGCAGTACTTC. Translated, it gives CAITAVSGTGRDEQYF.

On this clonotype: A read error may explain this, as a much larger clone is one base away. The rearrangement uses TRBV18 and TRBJ2-5; 9 bases fit TRBD1. This CDR3 is built from 12 residues. Germline V lookup: CDR1 KGHSH, CDR2 LQKENI. The V gene end was trimmed by 3 bases and the J gene end by 7 bases; junction bases not matched to a gene: 0. In nucleotides, the CDR3 is TGTGCCAGCTCACCGGGACAGGGGACCCAGTACTTC. Protein product: CASSPGQGTQYF.

On this clonotype itself: At one end the junction does not follow the germline gene, possibly because of a read error. V gene TRBV2 combines with J gene TRBJ1-4; the D gene is possibly TRBD1 (5 bases). Germline V CDR1 and CDR2: SNHLY, FYNNEI. CDR3 length: 13 amino acids. The CDR3 nucleotides read TGTGCCAGCAGTGGCAGGGTACGTGAAAGACTGTTTTTT. This encodes CASSGRVRERLFF.

The chain is built from TRBV5-1 and TRBJ2-5; D uncertain. Looked up from germline, CDR1 is SGHRS and CDR2 is YFSETQ. The CDR3 sequence is 11 residues long. V lost 1 base, J lost 10 bases, and 8 bases lay in between. The CDR3 DNA is TGCGCCAGCAGCTTGACGGACGTCCAGTACTTC. It translates to CASSLTDVQYF.

By sample share, this clonotype is medium-sized. The chain combines TRBV28 with TRBJ2-1, with a possible D match to TRBD2 (6 bases). The V gene lost 7 bases and the J gene lost 1 base, with 17 bases spanning the gap. The length of the CDR3 is 16 residues. Germline V gene data show CDR1 as MDHEN and CDR2 as SYDVKM. For the CDR3, the DNA is TGTGCCAGCACCCGGGGGAAGCGGATATCCTACAATGAGCAGTTCTTC. Encoded protein: CASTRGKRISYNEQFF.

This clonotype was detected only a few times. The chain recombines TRBV3-1 with TRBJ2-5; TRBD2 agrees at 10 bases. Trimming at V came to 4 bases and at J to 4 bases, leaving 6 bases not matched to a gene. Germline-derived CDR1 and CDR2 are LGHDT and YNNKEL (reference sequence). The CDR3 spans 15 residues. DNA for the CDR3: TGTGCCAGCAGCCCTTGGACTAGCGGTACAGAGACCCAGTACTTC. Translating it yields CASSPWTSGTETQYF.

This clonotype is medium-sized within its sample. The chain joins TRBV28 to TRBJ1-5; TRBD1 matches at 8 bases. V gave up 5 bases and J gave up 2 bases; unmatched junction bases: 2. The CDR3 totals 14 residues. Germline assignment: CDR1 MDHEN and CDR2 SYDVKM. CDR3 nucleotide sequence: TGTGCCAGCAGTGAACAGGGGGGCAATCAGCCCCAGCATTTT. Its translation is CASSEQGGNQPQHF.

This clonotype was recorded a few times. The CDR3 here is CASSKDRSLYEQYF. The CDR3 DNA is TGTGCCAGCAGCAAAGACAGGAGCCTCTACGAGCAGTACTTC. The V gene is TRBV12-3 or TRBV12-4, the J gene TRBJ2-7, with D possibly being TRBD1 (6 bases). CDR3 size: 14 residues. V lost 6 bases to trimming and J lost 3 bases, with 15 bases between them.

This clonotype has just a few counts. A much larger clone is a single base away; this may be a read error. The rearrangement links TRBV20-1 to TRBJ2-7, with 9 bases fitting TRBD1. Per germline, CDR1 DFQATT and CDR2 SNEGSKA (reference sequence). CDR3 length: 15 amino acids. Here the CDR3 reads CSAQSPGTGSYEHYF. The CDR3 DNA reads as TGCAGTGCTCAGTCCCCCGGGACAGGGTCCTACGAGCACTACTTC.

The rearrangement joins TRBV3-1 to TRBJ2-1; the match to TRBD2 covers 8 bases. V lost 0 bases to trimming and J lost 4 bases; unmatched junction nucleotides: 2. CDR1 is LGHDT, CDR2 YNNKEL, per germline (reference sequence). CDR3 length: 15 amino acids. DNA of the CDR3: TGTGCCAGCAGCCAAGACGGCGGGAGGTACAATGAGCAGTTCTTC. It encodes CASSQDGGRYNEQFF.

This clonotype rates as medium-sized. The chain joins TRBV12-3 or TRBV12-4 to TRBJ1-3; the match to TRBD1 covers 8 bases. The CDR3 has 17 residues. With 0 bases clipped from V and 7 bases from J, the junction kept 11 bases outside the gene matches. The CDR3 sequence is CASSLALTGDYRNTIYF. The CDR3 nucleotides read TGTGCCAGCAGTTTAGCGCTGACAGGGGATTATCGGAACACCATATATTTT.

This clonotype is deemed medium-sized. This chain uses TRBV18 with TRBJ2-7; 7 bases match TRBD1. Germline V CDR1 and CDR2: KGHSH, LQKENI. Unmatched junction bases numbered 4, after V lost 2 bases and J lost 0 bases. The CDR3 runs 15 residues. This CDR3 is CASSPGTESSYEQYF. DNA of the CDR3: TGTGCCAGCTCACCAGGGACAGAGAGCTCCTACGAGCAGTACTTC.